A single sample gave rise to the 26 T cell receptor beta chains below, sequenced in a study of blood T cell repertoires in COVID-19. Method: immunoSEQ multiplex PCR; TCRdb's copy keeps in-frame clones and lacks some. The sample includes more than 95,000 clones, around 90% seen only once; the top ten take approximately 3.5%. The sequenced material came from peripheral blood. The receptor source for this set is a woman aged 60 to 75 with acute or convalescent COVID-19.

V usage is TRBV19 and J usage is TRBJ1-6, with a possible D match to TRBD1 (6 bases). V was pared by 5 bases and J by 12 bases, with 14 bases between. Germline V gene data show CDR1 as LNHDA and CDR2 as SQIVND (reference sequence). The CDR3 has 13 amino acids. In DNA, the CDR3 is TGTGCCAGTAGTGAGAAAAAGGGGGTACCCCTCCACTTT. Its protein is CASSEKKGVPLHF.

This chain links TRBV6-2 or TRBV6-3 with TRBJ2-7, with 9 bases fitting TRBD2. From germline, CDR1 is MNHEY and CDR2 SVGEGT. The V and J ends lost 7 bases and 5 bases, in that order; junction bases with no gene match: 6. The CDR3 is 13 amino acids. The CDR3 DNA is TGTGCCAGCAACCCTAGCGGGATAGACGAGCAGTACGTC. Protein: CASNPSGIDEQYV.

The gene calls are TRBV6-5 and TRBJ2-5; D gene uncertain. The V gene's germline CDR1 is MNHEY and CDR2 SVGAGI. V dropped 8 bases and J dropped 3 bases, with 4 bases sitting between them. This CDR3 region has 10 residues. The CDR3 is CASGEETQYF. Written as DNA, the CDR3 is TGTGCCAGCGGAGAAGAGACCCAGTACTTC.

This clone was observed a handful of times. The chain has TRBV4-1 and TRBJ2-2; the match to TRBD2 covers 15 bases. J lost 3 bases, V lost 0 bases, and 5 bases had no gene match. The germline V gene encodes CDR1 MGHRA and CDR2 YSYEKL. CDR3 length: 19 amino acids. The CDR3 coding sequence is TGCGCCAGCAGCCAAGATCCCGGACTAGCGGGGGGGGACACCGGGGAGCTGTTTTTT. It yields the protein CASSQDPGLAGGDTGELFF.

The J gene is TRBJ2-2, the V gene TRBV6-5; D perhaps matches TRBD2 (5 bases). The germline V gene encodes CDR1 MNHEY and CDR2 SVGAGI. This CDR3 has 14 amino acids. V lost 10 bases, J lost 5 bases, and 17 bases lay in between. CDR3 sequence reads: CATISPGWTGELFF. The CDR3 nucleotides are TGTGCCACCATATCCCCGGGGTGGACCGGGGAGCTGTTTTTT.

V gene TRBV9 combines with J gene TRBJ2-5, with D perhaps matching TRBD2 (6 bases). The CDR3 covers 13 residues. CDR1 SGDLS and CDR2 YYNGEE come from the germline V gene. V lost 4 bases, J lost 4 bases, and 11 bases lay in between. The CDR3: CASSPTGGETQYF. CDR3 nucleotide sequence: TGTGCCAGCAGCCCCACCGGGGGAGAGACCCAGTACTTC. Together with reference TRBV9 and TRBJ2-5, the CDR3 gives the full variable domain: DSGVTQTPKHLITATGQRVTLRCSPRSGDLSVYWYQQSLDQGLQFLIQYYNGEERAKGNILERFSAQQFPDLHSELNLSSLELGDSALYFCASSPTGGETQYFGPGTRLLVL.

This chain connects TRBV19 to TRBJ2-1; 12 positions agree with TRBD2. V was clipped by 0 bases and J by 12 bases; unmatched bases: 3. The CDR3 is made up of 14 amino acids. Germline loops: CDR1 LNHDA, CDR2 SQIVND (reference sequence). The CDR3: CASSIETSGSRQFF. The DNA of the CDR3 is TGTGCCAGTAGTATAGAGACTAGCGGGAGTCGGCAGTTCTTC.

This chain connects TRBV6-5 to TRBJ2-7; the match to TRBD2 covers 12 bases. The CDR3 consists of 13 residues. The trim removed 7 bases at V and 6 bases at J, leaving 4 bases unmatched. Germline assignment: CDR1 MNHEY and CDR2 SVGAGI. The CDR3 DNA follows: TGTGCCAGCAAGACTAGCGGGAGAAGCGAGCAGTACGTC. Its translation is CASKTSGRSEQYV.

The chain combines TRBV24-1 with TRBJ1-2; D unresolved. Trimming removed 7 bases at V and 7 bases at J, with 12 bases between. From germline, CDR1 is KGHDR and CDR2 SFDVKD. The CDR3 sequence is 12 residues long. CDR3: CATREGEGGYTF. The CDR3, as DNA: TGTGCCACCAGGGAGGGTGAGGGTGGCTACACCTTC.

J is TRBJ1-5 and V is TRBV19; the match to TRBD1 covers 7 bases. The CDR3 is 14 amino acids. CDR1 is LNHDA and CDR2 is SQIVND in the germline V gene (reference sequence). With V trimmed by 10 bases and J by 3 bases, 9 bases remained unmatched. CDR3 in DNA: TGTGCCACCTGGGACAGACTACTCAATCAGCCCCAGCATTTT. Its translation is CATWDRLLNQPQHF.

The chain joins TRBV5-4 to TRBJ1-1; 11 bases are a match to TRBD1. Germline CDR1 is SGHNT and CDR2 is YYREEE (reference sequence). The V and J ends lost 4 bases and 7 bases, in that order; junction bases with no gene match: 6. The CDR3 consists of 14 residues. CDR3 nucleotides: TGTGCCAGCAGCCCTGGGACAGGGGGAAATGAAGCTTTCTTT. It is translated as CASSPGTGGNEAFF. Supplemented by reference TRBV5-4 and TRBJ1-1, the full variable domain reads ETGVTQSPTHLIKTRGQQVTLRCSSQSGHNTVSWYQQALGQGPQFIFQYYREEENGRGNFPPRFSGLQFPNYSSELNVNALELDDSALYLCASSPGTGGNEAFFGQGTRLTVV.

The CDR3 loop reads CASSLGSARDTEAFF. The CDR3 DNA is TGTGCCAGCAGCTTAGGAAGCGCCCGGGACACTGAAGCTTTCTTT. The chain couples TRBV7-9 to TRBJ1-1; D is undetermined. This CDR3 has 15 residues. V shed 1 base and J shed 3 bases, with 12 bases lying between them. In germline, CDR1 is SEHNR, CDR2 FQNEAQ (reference sequence). The variable domain in full, completed from reference TRBV7-9 and TRBJ1-1, reads DTGVSQNPRHKITKRGQNVTFRCDPISEHNRLYWYRQTLGQGPEFLTYFQNEAQLEKSRLLSDRFSAERPKGSFSTLEIQRTEQGDSAMYLCASSLGSARDTEAFFGQGTRLTVV.

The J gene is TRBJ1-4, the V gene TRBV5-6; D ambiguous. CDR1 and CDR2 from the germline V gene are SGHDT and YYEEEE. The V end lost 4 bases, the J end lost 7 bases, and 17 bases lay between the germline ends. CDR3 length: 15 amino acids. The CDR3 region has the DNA TGTGCCAGCAGCACTCTGGACGGCGGGATTGAAAAACTGTTTTTT. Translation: CASSTLDGGIEKLFF. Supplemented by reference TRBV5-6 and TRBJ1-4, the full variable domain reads DAGVTQSPTHLIKTRGQQVTLRCSPKSGHDTVSWYQQALGQGPQFIFQYYEEEERQRGNFPDRFSGHQFPNYSSELNVNALLLGDSALYLCASSTLDGGIEKLFFGSGTQLSVL.

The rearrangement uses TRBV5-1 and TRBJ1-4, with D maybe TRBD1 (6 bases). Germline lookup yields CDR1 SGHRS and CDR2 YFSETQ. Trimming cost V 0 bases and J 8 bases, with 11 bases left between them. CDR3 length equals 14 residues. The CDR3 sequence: CASSLGGRGEKLFF. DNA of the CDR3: TGCGCCAGCAGCTTGGGGGGCAGGGGCGAAAAACTGTTTTTT. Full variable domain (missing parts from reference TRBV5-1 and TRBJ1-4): KAGVTQTPRYLIKTRGQQVTLSCSPISGHRSVSWYQQTPGQGLQFLFEYFSETQRNKGNFPGRFSGRQFSNSRSEMNVSTLELGDSALYLCASSLGGRGEKLFFGSGTQLSVL.

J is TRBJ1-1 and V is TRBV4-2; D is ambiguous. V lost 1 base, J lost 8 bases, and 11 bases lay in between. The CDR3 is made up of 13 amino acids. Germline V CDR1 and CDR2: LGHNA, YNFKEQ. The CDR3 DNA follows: TGTGCCAGCAGCCAAGCCGGAGCAGCCGAAGCTTTCTTT. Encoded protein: CASSQAGAAEAFF.

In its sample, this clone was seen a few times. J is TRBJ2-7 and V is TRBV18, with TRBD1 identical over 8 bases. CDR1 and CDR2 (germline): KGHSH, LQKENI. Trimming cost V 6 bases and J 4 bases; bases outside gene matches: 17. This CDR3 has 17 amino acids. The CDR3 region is CASSGRYRDRGVYEQYF. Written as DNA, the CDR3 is TGTGCCAGCTCGGGCCGTTACCGAGACAGGGGAGTTTACGAGCAGTACTTC.

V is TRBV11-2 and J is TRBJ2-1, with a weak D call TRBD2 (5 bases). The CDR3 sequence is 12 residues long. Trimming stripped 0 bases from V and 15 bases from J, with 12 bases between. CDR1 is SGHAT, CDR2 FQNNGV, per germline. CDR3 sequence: CASSLEAGRPFF. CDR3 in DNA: TGTGCCAGCAGCTTAGAGGCGGGCCGTCCGTTCTTC.

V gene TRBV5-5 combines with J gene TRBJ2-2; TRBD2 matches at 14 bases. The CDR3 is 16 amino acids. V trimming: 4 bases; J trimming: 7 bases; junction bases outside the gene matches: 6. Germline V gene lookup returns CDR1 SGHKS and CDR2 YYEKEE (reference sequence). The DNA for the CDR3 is TGTGCCAGCAGCCCGGGACTAGCGGGAGCGGGCGGGGAGCTGTTTTTT. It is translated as CASSPGLAGAGGELFF.

The CDR3 nucleotides are TGTGCCAGCTCACCACAGCGGGAGACTGAGCAGTTCTTC. Protein sequence: CASSPQRETEQFF. The gene calls are TRBV18 and TRBJ2-1; 8 bases map to TRBD2. The germline V gene encodes CDR1 KGHSH and CDR2 LQKENI. The CDR3 is 13 amino acids. V lost 1 base to trimming and J lost 9 bases; unmatched junction nucleotides: 2. Full variable domain (remainder filled in from reference TRBV18 and TRBJ2-1): NAGVMQNPRHLVRRRGQEARLRCSPMKGHSHVYWYRQLPEEGLKFMVYLQKENIIDESGMPKERFSAEFPKEGPSILRIQQVVRGDSAAYFCASSPQRETEQFFGPGTRLTVL.

The CDR3 loop is CAQQPRQNTEAFF. CDR3 in DNA: TGTGCCCAACAACCCCGACAGAACACTGAAGCTTTCTTT. The rearrangement links TRBV30 to TRBJ1-1; D gene uncertain. Germline CDR1 GTSNPN, CDR2 SVGIG (reference sequence). The V and J ends lost 8 bases and 1 base respectively, with 14 bases between them. The CDR3 covers 13 residues.

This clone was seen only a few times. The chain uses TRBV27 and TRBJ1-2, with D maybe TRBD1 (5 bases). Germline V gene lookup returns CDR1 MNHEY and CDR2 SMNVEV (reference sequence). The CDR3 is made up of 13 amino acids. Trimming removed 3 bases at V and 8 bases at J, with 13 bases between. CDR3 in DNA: TGTGCCAGCAGTTTTTCGCCAGGGTTCGGCTACACCTTC. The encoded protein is CASSFSPGFGYTF.

Written as DNA, the CDR3 is TGCGCCAGCAGGGGACTAGCGGGAGCAGAGACCCAGTACTTC. The encoded protein is CASRGLAGAETQYF. The gene calls are TRBV10-2 and TRBJ2-5; TRBD2 matches 14 bases. V was pared by 6 bases and J by 4 bases, with 1 base of the junction left unmatched. The germline V gene encodes CDR1 WSHSY and CDR2 SAAADI. This CDR3 region has 14 residues.

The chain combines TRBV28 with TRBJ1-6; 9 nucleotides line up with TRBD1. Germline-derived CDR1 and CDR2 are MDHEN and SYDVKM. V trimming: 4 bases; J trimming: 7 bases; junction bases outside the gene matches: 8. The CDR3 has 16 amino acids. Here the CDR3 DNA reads TGTGCCAGCAGTTCTCTCTACGGACAGGGGAATTCACCCCTCCACTTT. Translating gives CASSSLYGQGNSPLHF.

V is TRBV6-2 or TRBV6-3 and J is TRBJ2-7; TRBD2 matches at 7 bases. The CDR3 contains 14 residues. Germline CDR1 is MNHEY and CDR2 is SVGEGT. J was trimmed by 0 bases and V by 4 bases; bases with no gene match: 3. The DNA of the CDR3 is TGTGCCAGCAGTTCAGCGGGAAGCTCCTACGAGCAGTACTTC. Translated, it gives CASSSAGSSYEQYF.

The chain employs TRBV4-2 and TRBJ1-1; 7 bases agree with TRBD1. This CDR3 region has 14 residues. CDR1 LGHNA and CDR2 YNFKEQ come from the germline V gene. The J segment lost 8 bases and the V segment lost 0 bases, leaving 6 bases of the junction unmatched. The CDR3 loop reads CASSQETGKSEAFF. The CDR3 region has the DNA TGTGCCAGCAGCCAAGAGACAGGGAAATCCGAAGCTTTCTTT.

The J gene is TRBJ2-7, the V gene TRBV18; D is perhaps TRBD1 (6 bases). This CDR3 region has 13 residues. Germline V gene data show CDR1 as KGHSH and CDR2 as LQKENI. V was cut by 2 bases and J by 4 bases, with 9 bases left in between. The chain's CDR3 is CASSPGGPYEQYF. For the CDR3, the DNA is TGTGCCAGCTCACCAGGGGGCCCGTACGAGCAGTACTTC.